The TCR beta chain described here comes from a study of blood T cell repertoires in COVID-19. Study context: The origin of the acute and convalescent COVID-19 samples was the United States, Italy and Spain. Sample material is recorded as cDNA or gDNA derived from T cells, B-cell-depleted T cells, or PBMCs.

Under the authors' procedure: Using reference gene primer amplification, nucleated cell counts were estimated. The method was immunoSEQ multiplex PCR; TCRdb's version includes in-frame clones alone and lacks a portion of them. V and J calls and clone size are as listed in that table; D and trimming were resolved from the DNA. The sample has roughly 290,000 clones; around nine tenths are singletons. The length of the CDR3 is 14 residues. V lost 5 bases to trimming and J lost 6 bases; unmatched junction nucleotides: 4. Germline V gene data show CDR1 as SGHTA and CDR2 as FQGNSA. This receptor was taken from a woman aged 25 to 39 with COVID-19, enrolled during active disease. The chain links TRBV7-2 to TRBJ2-4; TRBD1 matches at 10 bases. Sample: peripheral blood. CDR3 residues: CASSPDRGRNIQYF. For the CDR3, the DNA is TGTGCCAGCAGCCCAGACAGGGGGCGAAACATTCAGTACTTC.